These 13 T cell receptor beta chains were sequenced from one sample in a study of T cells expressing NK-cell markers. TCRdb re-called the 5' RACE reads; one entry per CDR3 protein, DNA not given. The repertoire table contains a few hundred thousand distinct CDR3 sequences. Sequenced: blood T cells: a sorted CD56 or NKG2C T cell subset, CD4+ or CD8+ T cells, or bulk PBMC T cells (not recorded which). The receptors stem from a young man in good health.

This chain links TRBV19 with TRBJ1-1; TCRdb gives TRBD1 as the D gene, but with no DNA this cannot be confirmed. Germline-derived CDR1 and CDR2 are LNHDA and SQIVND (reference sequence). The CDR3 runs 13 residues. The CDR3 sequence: CASSIFGQGRAFF.

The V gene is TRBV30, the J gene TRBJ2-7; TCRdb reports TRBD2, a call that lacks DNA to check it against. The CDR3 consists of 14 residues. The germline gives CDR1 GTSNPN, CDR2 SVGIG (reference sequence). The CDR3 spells CAWSGASGGYEQYF.

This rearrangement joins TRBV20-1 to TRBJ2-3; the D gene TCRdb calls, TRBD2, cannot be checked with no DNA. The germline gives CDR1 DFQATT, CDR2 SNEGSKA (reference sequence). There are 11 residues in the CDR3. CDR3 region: CSAGEADTQYF.

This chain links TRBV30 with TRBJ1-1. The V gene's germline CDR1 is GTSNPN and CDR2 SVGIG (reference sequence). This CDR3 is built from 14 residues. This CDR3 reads CAWSVGGSSAEAFF. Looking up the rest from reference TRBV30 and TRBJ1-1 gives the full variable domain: SQTIHQWPATLVQPVGSPLSLECTVEGTSNPNLYWYRQAAGRGLQLLFYSVGIGQISSEVPQNLSASRPQDRQFILSSKKLLLSDSGFYLCAWSVGGSSAEAFFGQGTRLTVV.

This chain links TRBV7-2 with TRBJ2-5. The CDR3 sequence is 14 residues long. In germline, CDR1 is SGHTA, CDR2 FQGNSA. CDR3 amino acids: CASSPRATGETQYF.

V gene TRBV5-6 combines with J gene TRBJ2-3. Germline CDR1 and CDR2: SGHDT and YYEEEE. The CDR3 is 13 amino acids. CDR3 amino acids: CASTSAPTDTQYF. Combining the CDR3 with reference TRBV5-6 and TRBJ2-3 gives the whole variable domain DAGVTQSPTHLIKTRGQQVTLRCSPKSGHDTVSWYQQALGQGPQFIFQYYEEEERQRGNFPDRFSGHQFPNYSSELNVNALLLGDSALYLCASTSAPTDTQYFGPGTRLTVL.

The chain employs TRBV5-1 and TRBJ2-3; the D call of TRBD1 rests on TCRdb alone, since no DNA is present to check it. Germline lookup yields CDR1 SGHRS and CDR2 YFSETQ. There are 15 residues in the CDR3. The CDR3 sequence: CASSSGTGASDTQYF.

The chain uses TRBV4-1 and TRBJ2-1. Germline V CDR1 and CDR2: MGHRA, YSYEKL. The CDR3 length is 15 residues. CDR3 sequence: CASSQSGTSYNEQFF.

The CDR3 sequence is CASSFQGLDTEAFF. The genes are TRBV5-1 and TRBJ1-1. Germline V gene sequence: CDR1 SGHRS, CDR2 YFSETQ. This CDR3 has 14 residues.

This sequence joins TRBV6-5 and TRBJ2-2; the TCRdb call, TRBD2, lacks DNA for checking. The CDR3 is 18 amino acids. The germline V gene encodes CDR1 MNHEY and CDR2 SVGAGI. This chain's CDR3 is CASSYGVGAGGNTGELFF.

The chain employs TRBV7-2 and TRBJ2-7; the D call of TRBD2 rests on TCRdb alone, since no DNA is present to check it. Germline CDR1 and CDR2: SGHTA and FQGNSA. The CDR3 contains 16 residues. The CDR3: CASSPVAGGSSYEQYF.

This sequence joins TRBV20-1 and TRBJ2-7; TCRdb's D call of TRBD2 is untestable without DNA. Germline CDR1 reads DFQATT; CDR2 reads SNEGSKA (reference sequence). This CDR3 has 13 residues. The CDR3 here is CSARTSGRYEQYF.

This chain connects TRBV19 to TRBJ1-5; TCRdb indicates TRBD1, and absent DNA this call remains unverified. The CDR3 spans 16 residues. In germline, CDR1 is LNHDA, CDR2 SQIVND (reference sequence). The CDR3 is CATRPTGGTSNQPQHF. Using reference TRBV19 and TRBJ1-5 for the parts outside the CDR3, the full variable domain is DGGITQSPKYLFRKEGQNVTLSCEQNLNHDAMYWYRQDPGQGLRLIYYSQIVNDFQKGDIAEGYSVSREKKESFPLTVTSAQKNPTAFYLCATRPTGGTSNQPQHFGDGTRLSIL.